Listed here is a single T cell receptor (beta chain). Its antigen is as yet unknown. A junction boundary mismatches the germline segment, possibly from a read error. This CDR3 is 15 amino acids long. CDR1 and CDR2 from the germline V gene are WNHNN and SYGVQD (reference sequence). TCRbeta libraries were built with three rounds of nested PCR, modified from ARM-PCR. Each CDR3 protein gets one entry after TCRdb re-called the multiplex PCR reads with MiXCR. The sample carries more than 85,000 distinct CDR3 sequences, around 82% recorded once. This sample's RNA came from whole unsorted tissue. Chemotherapy-naive patients with new lung cancer underwent thoracic surgery in China, August–November 2014. The source of the sample is a study of tumor and adjacent non-tumor tissue in lung cancer. Whole-study results and caveats: Higher tumor TCR diversity was associated with shorter survival. Tumor repertoires had a smaller top 100 clone share than normal lung.

V and J are TRBV10-1 and TRBJ2-1, with no clear D. The TCR sequence derives from a man aged 65 to 79 with non-small cell lung cancer. Sequencing was done on a sample of lung tumor tissue. CDR3 in amino acids: CASSGGETSYNEQFF. The CDR3, as DNA: TGCGCCAGCAGTGGAGGCGAAACCTCCTATAATGAGCAGTTCTTC.